This T cell receptor beta chain was recovered during a study of blood T cell repertoires in COVID-19. TCRdb's copy holds only in-frame clones and misses some; the assay was immunoSEQ multiplex PCR. Of over 150,000 clones in the sample, more than 70% were seen once. The germline V gene encodes CDR1 SGHVS and CDR2 FNYEAQ. This CDR3 is built from 12 residues. V was trimmed by 5 bases and J by 9 bases, leaving 11 bases between them. The source material was peripheral blood. This TCR derives from a man aged 45-65 years with COVID-19, enrolled during active disease. V and J are TRBV7-6 and TRBJ2-1; D not certain. The CDR3 sequence: CASSPPVGEQFF. The CDR3 coding sequence is TGTGCCAGCAGCCCCCCAGTTGGTGAGCAGTTCTTC. Using reference TRBV7-6 and TRBJ2-1 for the parts outside the CDR3, the full variable domain is GAGVSQSPRYKVTKRGQDVALRCDPISGHVSLYWYRQALGQGPEFLTYFNYEAQQDKSGLPNDRFSAERPEGSISTLTIQRTEQRDSAMYRCASSPPVGEQFFGPGTRLTVL.